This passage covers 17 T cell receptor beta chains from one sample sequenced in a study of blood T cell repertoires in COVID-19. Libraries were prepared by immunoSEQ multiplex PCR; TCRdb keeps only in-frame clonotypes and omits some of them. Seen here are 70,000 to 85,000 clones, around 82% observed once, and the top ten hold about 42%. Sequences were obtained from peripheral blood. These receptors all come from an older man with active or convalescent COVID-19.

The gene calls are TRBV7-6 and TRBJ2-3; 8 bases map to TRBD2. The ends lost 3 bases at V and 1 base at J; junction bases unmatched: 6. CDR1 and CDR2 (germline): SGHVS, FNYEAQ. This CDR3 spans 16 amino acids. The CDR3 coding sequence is TGTGCCAGCAGCTTGAGGCCGGGAGGGGGCACAGATACGCAGTATTTT. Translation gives CASSLRPGGGTDTQYF.

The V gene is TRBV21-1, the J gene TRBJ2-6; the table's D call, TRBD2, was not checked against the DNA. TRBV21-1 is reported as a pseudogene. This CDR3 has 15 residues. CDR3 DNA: TGTGCCAGCAGCCCTGGGGGGTCTGGGGCCAACGTCCTGACTTTC. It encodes CASSPGGSGANVLTF.

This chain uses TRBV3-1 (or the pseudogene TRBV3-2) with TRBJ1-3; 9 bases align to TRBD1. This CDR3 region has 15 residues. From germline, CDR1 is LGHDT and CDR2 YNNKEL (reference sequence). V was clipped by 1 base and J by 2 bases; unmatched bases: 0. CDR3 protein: CASSQGDRAGNTIYF. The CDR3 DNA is TGTGCCAGCAGCCAAGGGGACAGGGCTGGAAACACCATATATTTT.

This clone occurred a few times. CDR3 residues: CASSLGTGTKNTEAFF. CDR3 bases: TGTGCCAGCAGCCTCGGGACAGGGACAAAGAACACTGAAGCTTTCTTT. The V call is TRBV7-9, the J call TRBJ1-1, with 9 nucleotides matching TRBD1. CDR3 length: 16 residues. Germline V gene lookup returns CDR1 SEHNR and CDR2 FQNEAQ (reference sequence). Trimming took 5 bases from V and 1 from J; bases not matched to a gene: 8. The entire variable domain, with the rest obtained from reference TRBV7-9 and TRBJ1-1, is as follows: DTGVSQNPRHKITKRGQNVTFRCDPISEHNRLYWYRQTLGQGPEFLTYFQNEAQLEKSRLLSDRFSAERPKGSFSTLEIQRTEQGDSAMYLCASSLGTGTKNTEAFFGQGTRLTVV.

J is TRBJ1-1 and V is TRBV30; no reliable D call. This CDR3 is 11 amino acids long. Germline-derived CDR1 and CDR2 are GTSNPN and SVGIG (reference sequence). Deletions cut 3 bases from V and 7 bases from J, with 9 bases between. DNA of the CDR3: TGTGCCTGGAGCCTCGGGAGTGAAGCTTTCTTT. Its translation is CAWSLGSEAFF. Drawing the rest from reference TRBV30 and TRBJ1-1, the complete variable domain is SQTIHQWPATLVQPVGSPLSLECTVEGTSNPNLYWYRQAAGRGLQLLFYSVGIGQISSEVPQNLSASRPQDRQFILSSKKLLLSDSGFYLCAWSLGSEAFFGQGTRLTVV.

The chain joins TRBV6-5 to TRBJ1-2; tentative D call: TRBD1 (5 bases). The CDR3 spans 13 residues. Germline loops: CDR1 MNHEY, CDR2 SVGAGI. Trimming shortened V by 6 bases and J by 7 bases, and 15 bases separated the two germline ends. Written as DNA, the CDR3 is TGTGCCAGCAGGCCTTTGGGGGGAGGTGGCTACACCTTC. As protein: CASRPLGGGGYTF.

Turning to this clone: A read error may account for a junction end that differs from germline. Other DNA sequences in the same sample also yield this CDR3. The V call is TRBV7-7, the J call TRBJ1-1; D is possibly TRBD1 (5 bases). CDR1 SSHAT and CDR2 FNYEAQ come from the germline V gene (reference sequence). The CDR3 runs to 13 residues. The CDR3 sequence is CASSLGQNTEAFF. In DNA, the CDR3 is TGTGCTAGCAGCTTAGGACAGAACACTGAAGCTTTCTTT.

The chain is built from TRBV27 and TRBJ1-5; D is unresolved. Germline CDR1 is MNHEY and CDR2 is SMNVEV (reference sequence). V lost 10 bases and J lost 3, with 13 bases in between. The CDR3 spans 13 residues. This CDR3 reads CATREGYNQPQHF. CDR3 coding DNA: TGTGCCACCCGGGAAGGGTACAATCAGCCCCAGCATTTT.

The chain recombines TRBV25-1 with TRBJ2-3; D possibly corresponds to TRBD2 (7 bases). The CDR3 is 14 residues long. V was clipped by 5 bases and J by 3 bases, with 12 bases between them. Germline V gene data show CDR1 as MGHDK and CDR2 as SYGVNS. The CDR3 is CASSRGGWTDTQYF. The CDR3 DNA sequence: TGTGCCAGCAGTAGGGGGGGGTGGACAGATACGCAGTATTTT.

The DNA of the CDR3 is TGTGCCATCAGTGATCCTAGCGGGAGGGCCGATCCCGGGGAGCTGTTTTTT. Encoded protein: CAISDPSGRADPGELFF. V usage is TRBV10-3 and J usage is TRBJ2-2, with 12 bases matching TRBD2. J lost 6 bases, V lost 3 bases, and 8 bases had no gene match. The germline V gene encodes CDR1 ENHRY and CDR2 SYGVKD. The CDR3 loop spans 17 amino acids.

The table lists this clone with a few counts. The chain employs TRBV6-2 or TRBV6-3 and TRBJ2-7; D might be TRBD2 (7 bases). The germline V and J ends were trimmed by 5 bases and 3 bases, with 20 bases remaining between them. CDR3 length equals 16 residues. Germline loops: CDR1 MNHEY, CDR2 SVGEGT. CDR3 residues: CASSTLREGGGYEQYF. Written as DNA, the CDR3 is TGTGCCAGCAGTACCCTCAGGGAAGGGGGGGGCTACGAGCAGTACTTC.

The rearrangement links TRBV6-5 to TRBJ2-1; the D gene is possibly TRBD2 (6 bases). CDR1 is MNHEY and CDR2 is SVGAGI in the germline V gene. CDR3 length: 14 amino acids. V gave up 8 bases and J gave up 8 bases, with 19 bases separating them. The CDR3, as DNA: TGTGCCAGCCGAAAAGGTAGCGGCCACGATGAGCAGTTCTTC. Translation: CASRKGSGHDEQFF.

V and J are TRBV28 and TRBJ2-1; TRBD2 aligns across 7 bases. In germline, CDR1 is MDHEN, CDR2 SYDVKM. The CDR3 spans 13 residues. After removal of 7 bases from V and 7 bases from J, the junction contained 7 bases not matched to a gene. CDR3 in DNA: TGTGCCAGCACAGGAGCGGGAAAGAATGAGCAGTTCTTC. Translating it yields CASTGAGKNEQFF. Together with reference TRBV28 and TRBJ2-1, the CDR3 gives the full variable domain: DVKVTQSSRYLVKRTGEKVFLECVQDMDHENMFWYRQDPGLGLRLIYFSYDVKMKEKGDIPEGYSVSREKKERFSLILESASTNQTSMYLCASTGAGKNEQFFGPGTRLTVL.

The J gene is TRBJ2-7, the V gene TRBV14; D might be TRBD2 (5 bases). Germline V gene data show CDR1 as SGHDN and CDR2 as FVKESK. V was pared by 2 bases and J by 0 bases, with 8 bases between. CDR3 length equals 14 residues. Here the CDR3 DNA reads TGTGCCAGCAGCCAAAGGAGGAGCTCCTACGAGCAGTACTTC. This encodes CASSQRRSSYEQYF.

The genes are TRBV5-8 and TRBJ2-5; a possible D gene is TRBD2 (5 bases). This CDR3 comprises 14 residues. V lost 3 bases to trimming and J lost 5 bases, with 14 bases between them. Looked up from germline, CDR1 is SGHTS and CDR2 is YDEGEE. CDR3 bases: TGTGCCAGCAGCTCGCCCACCGGGGTGGAGACCCAGTACTTC. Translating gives CASSSPTGVETQYF.

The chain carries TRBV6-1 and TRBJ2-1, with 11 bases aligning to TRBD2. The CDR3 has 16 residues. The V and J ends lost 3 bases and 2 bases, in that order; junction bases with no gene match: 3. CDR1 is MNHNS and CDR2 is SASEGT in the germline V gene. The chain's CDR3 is CASSDSGLAAYNEQFF. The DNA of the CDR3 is TGTGCCAGCAGTGATTCGGGACTAGCGGCCTACAATGAGCAGTTCTTC.

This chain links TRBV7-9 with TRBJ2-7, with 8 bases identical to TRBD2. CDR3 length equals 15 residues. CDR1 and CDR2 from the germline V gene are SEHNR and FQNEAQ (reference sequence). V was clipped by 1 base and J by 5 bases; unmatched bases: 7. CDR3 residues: CASSLGGLGKNEQYF. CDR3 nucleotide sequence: TGTGCCAGCAGCTTAGGGGGACTAGGAAAAAACGAGCAGTACTTC. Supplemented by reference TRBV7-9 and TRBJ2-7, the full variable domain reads DTGVSQNPRHKITKRGQNVTFRCDPISEHNRLYWYRQTLGQGPEFLTYFQNEAQLEKSRLLSDRFSAERPKGSFSTLEIQRTEQGDSAMYLCASSLGGLGKNEQYFGPGTRLTVT.